The 12 T cell receptor beta chains below come from one sample, sequenced in a study of blood T cell repertoires in COVID-19. Generated by immunoSEQ multiplex PCR, the TCRdb table keeps only in-frame clones and is missing some. The sample has around 150,000 clones, about 76% seen once; the top ten hold roughly 8.1%. Specimen: peripheral blood. These receptors all come from a woman between 55 and 75 years old with active or convalescent COVID-19.

In this sample, this clone turned up a few times. The chain joins TRBV7-9 to TRBJ1-6; no definite D call. The CDR3 is made up of 14 amino acids. The germline V gene encodes CDR1 SEHNR and CDR2 FQNEAQ (reference sequence). V lost 5 bases, J lost 7 bases, and 12 bases lay in between. The CDR3 region is CASSPQAGNSPLHF. CDR3 coding DNA: TGTGCCAGCAGCCCCCAAGCAGGCAATTCACCCCTCCACTTT.

This clone has a single count. The chain combines TRBV28 with TRBJ1-5, with 9 bases lining up with TRBD1. The CDR3 has 14 amino acids. Germline V gene sequence: CDR1 MDHEN, CDR2 SYDVKM. With V trimmed by 5 bases and J by 6 bases, 5 bases remained unmatched. CDR3 in DNA: TGTGCCAGCAGTCAGGACAGGGGAATTCAGCCCCAGCATTTT. This sequence encodes CASSQDRGIQPQHF.

This chain uses TRBV6-1 with TRBJ1-1, with TRBD1 matching over 7 bases. CDR1 is MNHNS and CDR2 is SASEGT in the germline V gene. The CDR3 runs to 14 residues. V lost 2 bases, J lost 5 bases, and 5 bases stayed unmatched. Written as DNA, the CDR3 is TGTGCCAGCAGTGAATCGCAGGGGGTAACTGAAGCTTTCTTT. Translation gives CASSESQGVTEAFF.

The chain has TRBV30 and TRBJ2-7, with 15 bases identical to TRBD2. Germline lookup yields CDR1 GTSNPN and CDR2 SVGIG (reference sequence). CDR3 length equals 17 residues. Trimming at V came to 1 base and at J to 6 bases, leaving 10 bases not matched to a gene. The CDR3 region is CAWSALYPGLAGGEQYF. In nucleotides, the CDR3 is TGTGCCTGGAGTGCCCTCTATCCGGGACTAGCGGGAGGCGAGCAGTACTTC.

The rearrangement joins TRBV4-3 to TRBJ2-7; 10 bases line up with TRBD2. J gave up 0 bases and V 3 bases, and 2 bases lay outside the gene matches. Germline V gives CDR1 LGHNA, CDR2 YSLEER. This CDR3 is built from 15 residues. The CDR3 region has the DNA TGCGCCAGCAGCCATTTAGCGGGAGGCTCCTACGAGCAGTACTTC. It is translated as CASSHLAGGSYEQYF.

The chain joins TRBV6-5 to TRBJ2-3; weak D call: TRBD2 (6 bases). The germline V gene encodes CDR1 MNHEY and CDR2 SVGAGI. The CDR3 runs 14 residues. The V end was cut by 10 bases, the J end by 0 bases, with 14 bases between. The CDR3 spells CATRSGPSTDTQYF. For the CDR3, the DNA is TGTGCCACCCGTAGCGGTCCAAGCACAGATACGCAGTATTTT.

This clone was detected only a few times. The chain has TRBV27 and TRBJ1-2, with D possibly matching TRBD1 (6 bases). Germline values: CDR1 MNHEY, CDR2 SMNVEV (reference sequence). V was shortened by 5 bases and J by 8 bases, with 24 bases between the two germline ends. There are 16 residues in the CDR3. The CDR3 region has the DNA TGTGCCAGCAGTGCGGGCTGGCGGGGGCGCGTTAGGGGCTACACCTTC. Translated, it gives CASSAGWRGRVRGYTF.

The chain joins TRBV30 to TRBJ1-2; 7 positions match TRBD1. Germline V gives CDR1 GTSNPN, CDR2 SVGIG (reference sequence). V lost 1 base and J lost 5; bases outside the gene matches: 1. The CDR3 extends over 12 amino acids. CDR3 amino acids: CAWSAGQYGYTF. In nucleotides, the CDR3 is TGTGCCTGGAGTGCGGGACAGTATGGCTACACCTTC. Using reference TRBV30 and TRBJ1-2 for the parts outside the CDR3, the full variable domain is SQTIHQWPATLVQPVGSPLSLECTVEGTSNPNLYWYRQAAGRGLQLLFYSVGIGQISSEVPQNLSASRPQDRQFILSSKKLLLSDSGFYLCAWSAGQYGYTFGSGTRLTVV.

The chain uses TRBV18 and TRBJ2-2; TRBD2 is a possible D gene (6 bases). Germline V gene lookup returns CDR1 KGHSH and CDR2 LQKENI. CDR3 length: 16 amino acids. Between the trimmed V and J ends, which lost 6 bases and 2 bases, there was a span of 16 bases. CDR3 region: CASSPQEGINTGELFF. The CDR3 nucleotides are TGTGCCAGCTCTCCGCAGGAGGGAATAAACACCGGGGAGCTGTTTTTT.

The chain combines TRBV6-2 or TRBV6-3 with TRBJ1-5; D unclear. Trimming cost V 5 bases and J 6 bases, with 11 bases left between them. This CDR3 comprises 13 residues. Germline V gene lookup returns CDR1 MNHEY and CDR2 SVGEGT. CDR3 amino acids: CASSTLDGQPQHF. DNA for the CDR3: TGTGCCAGCAGTACCCTAGACGGTCAGCCCCAGCATTTT.

V is TRBV19 and J is TRBJ1-5; 7 bases match TRBD1. This CDR3 is 16 amino acids long. V was pared by 3 bases and J by 7 bases, with 12 bases of the junction left unmatched. The germline CDR1 and CDR2 sequences are LNHDA and SQIVND (reference sequence). In nucleotides, the CDR3 is TGTGCCAGTAGTATTTTCCAGGGGGTTCGGGTGCAGCCCCAGCATTTT. Translated, it gives CASSIFQGVRVQPQHF.

This chain links TRBV18 with TRBJ1-3, with a tentative D call TRBD1 (5 bases). Germline CDR1 KGHSH, CDR2 LQKENI. The V end lost 4 bases, the J end lost 0 bases, and 10 bases lay between the germline ends. CDR3 length equals 15 residues. The CDR3 DNA reads TGTGCCAGCTCACAGGACAAGAGCTCTGGAAACACCATATATTTT. Its translation is CASSQDKSSGNTIYF.